These T cell receptor beta chains were read from a single sample in a study of T-cell memory formation after mild COVID-19. TCRdb ran MiXCR on the 5' RACE reads and lists one entry per CDR3 protein. The profile covers under 550,000 distinct CDR3 sequences, with about 20% appearing a single time and roughly 21% taken by the ten largest. The sample taken for sequencing was PBMCs or a T cell subset sorted from them (not recorded which). Receptors originate from a man aged 18 to 35 who had mild COVID-19 (a few samples of this study predate the infection). Cell type and time point are not known. Both conserved end residues are trimmed from each CDR3.

v_gene,j_gene,CDR3aa
TRBV9,TRBJ2-1,ASSDRGSDEQF
TRBV20-1,TRBJ1-1,SAKRRQADAEAF
TRBV13,TRBJ1-1,ASSEPPMGAF
TRBV7-8,TRBJ2-5,ASSLPRRQETQY
TRBV6-2/TRBV6-3,TRBJ2-7,ASSSPLGRVEQY
TRBV5-1,TRBJ2-2,ASSLFRASGGAKTGELF
TRBV6-5,TRBJ2-5,ASRERLVETQY
TRBV7-2,TRBJ2-7,ASSFRDDSYEQY
TRBV12-3/TRBV12-4,TRBJ2-1,ASSRDTSSYNEQF
TRBV20-1,TRBJ1-2,SAGGGDGGYT
TRBV18,TRBJ2-1,ASSPEPNGRF
TRBV7-9,TRBJ2-3,ASSLAGWATDTQY
TRBV10-3,TRBJ1-3,AIERRVDSGNTIY
TRBV5-1,TRBJ2-2,ASSLEPPRTGELF
TRBV6-4,TRBJ2-7,ASSRREGHEQY
TRBV5-1,TRBJ2-1,ASSWGNGGLGEQF
TRBV29-1,TRBJ1-1,SDSQGEAF
TRBV28,TRBJ1-5,ASSFVYSNQPQH
TRBV9,TRBJ2-3,ASSPRFSGKADTQY
TRBV3-1,TRBJ1-6,ASSQLTNSPLH
TRBV29-1,TRBJ2-7,SVNSGPSVLSEQY
TRBV9,TRBJ2-6,ASSKSSGANVLT
TRBV7-2,TRBJ2-1,ASRRDGTSGGNEQF
TRBV5-6,TRBJ2-6,ASSPGLSSGANVLT
TRBV10-3,TRBJ1-5,AISDGGQPQH
TRBV12-3/TRBV12-4,TRBJ1-5,ASRGHGQPQH
TRBV7-9,TRBJ1-2,ASSLTELTMVQNYGYT
TRBV15,TRBJ1-2,ATSGTGLYGYT
TRBV4-2,TRBJ2-3,ASSRDGATDTQY
TRBV11-2,TRBJ1-1,ASSHRDRGTEAF
TRBV20-1,TRBJ1-2,SAKTGVGYT
TRBV29-1,TRBJ1-1,SVEMGEAF
TRBV11-2,TRBJ1-1,ASSLAGGSAF